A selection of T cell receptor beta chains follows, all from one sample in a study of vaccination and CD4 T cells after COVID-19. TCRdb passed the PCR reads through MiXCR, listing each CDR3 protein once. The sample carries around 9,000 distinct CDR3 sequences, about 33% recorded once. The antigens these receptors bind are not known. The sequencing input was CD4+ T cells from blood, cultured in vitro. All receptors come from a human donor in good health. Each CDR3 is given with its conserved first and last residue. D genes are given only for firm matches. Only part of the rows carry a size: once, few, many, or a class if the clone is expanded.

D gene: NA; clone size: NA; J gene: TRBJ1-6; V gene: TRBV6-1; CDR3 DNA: TGTGCCAGCAGACTCCGGGACACAAGTTCACCCCTCCACTTT; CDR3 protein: CASRLRDTSSPLHF
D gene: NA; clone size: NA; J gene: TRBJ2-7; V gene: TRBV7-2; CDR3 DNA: TGTGCCAGCAGCTTTCTCTCCGGCGAGCAGTACTTC; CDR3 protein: CASSFLSGEQYF
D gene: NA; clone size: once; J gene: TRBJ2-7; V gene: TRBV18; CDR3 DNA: TGTGCCAGCTCGGCCGGGAGAGAGTACGAGCAGTACTTC; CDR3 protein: CASSAGREYEQYF
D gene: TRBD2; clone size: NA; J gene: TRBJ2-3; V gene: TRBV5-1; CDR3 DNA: TGCGCCAGCAGCTTGGTCGGGGGGGTGGATACGCAGTATTTT; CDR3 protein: CASSLVGGVDTQYF
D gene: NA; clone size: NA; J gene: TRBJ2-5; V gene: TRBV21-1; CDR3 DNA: TGTGCCAGCTTTAGTTGGTCGGGGGAAGAGACCCAGTACTTC; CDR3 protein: CASFSWSGEETQYF
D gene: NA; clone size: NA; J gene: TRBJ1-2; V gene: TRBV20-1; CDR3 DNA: TGCAGTGCTAGAGGTAATCGGGGCTTTGGTGGCTACACCTTC; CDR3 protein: CSARGNRGFGGYTF
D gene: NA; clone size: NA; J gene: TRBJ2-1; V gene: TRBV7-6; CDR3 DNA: TGTGCCAGCAGCCATCCCCGGGGTGAGCAGTTCTTC; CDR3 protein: CASSHPRGEQFF
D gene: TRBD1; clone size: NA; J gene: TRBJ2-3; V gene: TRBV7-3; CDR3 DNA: TGTGCCAGCAGCCTGGGACAGGGCAGGACAGATACGCAGTATTTT; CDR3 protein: CASSLGQGRTDTQYF
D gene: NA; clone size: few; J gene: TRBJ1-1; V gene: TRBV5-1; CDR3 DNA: TGCGCCAGCAGCCCCGGCCCGAACACTGAAGCTTTCTTT; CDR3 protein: CASSPGPNTEAFF
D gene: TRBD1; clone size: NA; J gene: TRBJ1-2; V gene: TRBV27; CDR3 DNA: TGTGCCAGCGCGACAGGGTTAAACTATGGCTACACCTTC; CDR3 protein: CASATGLNYGYTF
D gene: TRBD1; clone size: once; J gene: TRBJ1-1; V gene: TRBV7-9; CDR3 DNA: TGTGCCAGCAGCGACCGGACAGGGGGTGAAAACACTGAAGCTTTCTTT; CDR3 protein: CASSDRTGGENTEAFF
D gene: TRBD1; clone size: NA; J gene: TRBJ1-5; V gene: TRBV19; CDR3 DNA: TGTGCCAGCGGACAGGGCCAATATCAGCCCCAGCATTTT; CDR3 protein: CASGQGQYQPQHF
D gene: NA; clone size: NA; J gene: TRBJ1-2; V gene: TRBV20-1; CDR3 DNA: TGCAGTGCTATGGGGACGCCTGAGATTGGCTACACCTTC; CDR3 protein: CSAMGTPEIGYTF
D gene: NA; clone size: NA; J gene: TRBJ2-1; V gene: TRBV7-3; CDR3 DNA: TGTGCCAGCAGCTTAGGGGGACTCACACGGGATGAGCAGTTCTTC; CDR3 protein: CASSLGGLTRDEQFF
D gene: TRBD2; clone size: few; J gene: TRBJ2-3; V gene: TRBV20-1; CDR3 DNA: TGCAGTGCGCCCCTAGCGGGGAGCACAGATACGCAGTATTTT; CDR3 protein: CSAPLAGSTDTQYF
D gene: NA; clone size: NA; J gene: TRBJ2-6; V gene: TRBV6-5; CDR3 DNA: TGTGCCAGCAGTTACCACGGACAGTACTCTGGGGCCAACGTCCTGACTTTC; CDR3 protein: CASSYHGQYSGANVLTF
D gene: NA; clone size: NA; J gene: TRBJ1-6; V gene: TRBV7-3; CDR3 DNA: TGTGCCAGCAGCTTACAAGGGAGGCCCTCACCCCTCCACTTT; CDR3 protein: CASSLQGRPSPLHF
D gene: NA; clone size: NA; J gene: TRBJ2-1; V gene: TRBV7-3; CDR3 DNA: TGTGCCAGCAGCTTAATGGCCCAGTCCCCCTACAATGAGCAGTTCTTC; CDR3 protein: CASSLMAQSPYNEQFF
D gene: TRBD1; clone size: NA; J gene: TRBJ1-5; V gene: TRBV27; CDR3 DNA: TGTGCCAGCAGGCCTGGACAGGACAATCAGCCCCAGCATTTT; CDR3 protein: CASRPGQDNQPQHF
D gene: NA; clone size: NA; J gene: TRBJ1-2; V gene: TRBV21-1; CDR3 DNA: TGTGCCAGCAGCCCTCAGAATCCCCTTTGGGACAACCGCTATGGCTACACCTTC; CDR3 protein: CASSPQNPLWDNRYGYTF
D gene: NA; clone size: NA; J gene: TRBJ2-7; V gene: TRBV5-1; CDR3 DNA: TGCGCCAGCAGCTCGACGAATAGACCCTACGAGCAGTACTTC; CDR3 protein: CASSSTNRPYEQYF
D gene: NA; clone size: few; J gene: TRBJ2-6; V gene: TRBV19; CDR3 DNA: TGTGCCAGTAGTATTTGGTCTGGGGCCAACGTCCTGACTTTC; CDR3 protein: CASSIWSGANVLTF
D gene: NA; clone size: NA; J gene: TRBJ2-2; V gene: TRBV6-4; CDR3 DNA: TGTGCCAGCAGTGAGTCAGGGCTTGACACCGGGGAGCTGTTTTTT; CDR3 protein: CASSESGLDTGELFF
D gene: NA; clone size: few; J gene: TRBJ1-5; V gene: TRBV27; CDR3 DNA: TGTGCCAGCACCACGGGGGGCCAGCCCCAGCATTTT; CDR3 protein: CASTTGGQPQHF
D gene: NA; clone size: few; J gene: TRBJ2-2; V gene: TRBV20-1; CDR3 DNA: TGCAGTGCTACACAGAGCAACACCGGGGAGCTGTTTTTT; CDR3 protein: CSATQSNTGELFF
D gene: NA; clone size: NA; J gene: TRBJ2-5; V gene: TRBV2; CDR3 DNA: TGTGCCAGCAACCCGACAGAAGGGGAGACCCAGTACTTC; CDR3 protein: CASNPTEGETQYF
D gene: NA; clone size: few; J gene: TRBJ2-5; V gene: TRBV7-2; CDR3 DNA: TGTGCCAGCAGCAGAAGGGTCCAAGAGACCCAGTACTTC; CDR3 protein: CASSRRVQETQYF
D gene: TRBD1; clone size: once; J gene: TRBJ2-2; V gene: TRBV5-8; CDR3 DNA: TGTGCCAGCAGCCCCTGGACAGGGGAGGCCGGGGAGCTGTTTTTT; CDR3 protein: CASSPWTGEAGELFF
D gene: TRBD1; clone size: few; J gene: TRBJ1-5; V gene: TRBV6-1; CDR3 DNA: TGTGCCAGCAGGCCCCCGGGACAGGGGAGTCAGCCCCAGCATTTT; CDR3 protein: CASRPPGQGSQPQHF
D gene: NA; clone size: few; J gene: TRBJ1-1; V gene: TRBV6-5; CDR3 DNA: TGTGCCAGCAGTTCCGCGGCTGGTCGTTACACTGAAGCTTTCTTT; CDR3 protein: CASSSAAGRYTEAFF
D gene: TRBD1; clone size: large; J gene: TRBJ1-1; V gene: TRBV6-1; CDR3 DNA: TGTGCCAGTAACCGGGACAGGGCTTCGGAAGCTTTCTTT; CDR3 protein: CASNRDRASEAFF
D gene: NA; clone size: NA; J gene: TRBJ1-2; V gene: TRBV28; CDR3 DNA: TGTGCCAGCAGTTTAGCCAGGGGCAACTATGGCTACACCTTC; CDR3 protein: CASSLARGNYGYTF
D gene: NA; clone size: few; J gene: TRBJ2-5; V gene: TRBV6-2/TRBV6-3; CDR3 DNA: TGTGCCAGCAGTTACTCGACGGGGGTTGGGACCCAGTACTTC; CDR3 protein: CASSYSTGVGTQYF
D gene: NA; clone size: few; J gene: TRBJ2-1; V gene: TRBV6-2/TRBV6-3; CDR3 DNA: TGTGCCAGCAGTTACTCGGGGACCCGAGCCTACAATGAGCAGTTCTTC; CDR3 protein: CASSYSGTRAYNEQFF
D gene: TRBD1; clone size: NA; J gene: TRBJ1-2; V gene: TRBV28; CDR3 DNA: TGTGCCAGCAGTTTATACCGGACAGGGGGCGGCTACACCTTC; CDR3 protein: CASSLYRTGGGYTF
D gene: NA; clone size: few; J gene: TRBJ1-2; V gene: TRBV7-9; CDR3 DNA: TGTGCCAGCAGCTTACACTATGGCTACACCTTC; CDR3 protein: CASSLHYGYTF
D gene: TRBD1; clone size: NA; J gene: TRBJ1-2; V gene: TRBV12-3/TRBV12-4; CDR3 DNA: TGTGCCAGCAGTATCCCGGGACAGCTCTATGGCTACACCTTC; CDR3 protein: CASSIPGQLYGYTF
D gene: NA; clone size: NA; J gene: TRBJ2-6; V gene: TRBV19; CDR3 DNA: TGTGCCAGTAGTATTAAATCCGGGGCCAACGTCCTGACTTTC; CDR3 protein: CASSIKSGANVLTF
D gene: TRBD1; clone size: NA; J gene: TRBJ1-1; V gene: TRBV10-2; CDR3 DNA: TGCGCCAGCAGGCCGGGACAGGGGGAAGCTTTCTTT; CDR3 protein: CASRPGQGEAFF
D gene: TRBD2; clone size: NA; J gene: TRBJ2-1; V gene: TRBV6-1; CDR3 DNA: TGTGCCAGCAGCGGACTAGATGAGCAGTTCTTC; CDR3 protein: CASSGLDEQFF
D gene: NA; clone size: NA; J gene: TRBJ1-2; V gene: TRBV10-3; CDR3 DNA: TGTGCCATCAGTTTTGACGCGCCTAACTATGGCTACACCTTC; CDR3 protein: CAISFDAPNYGYTF
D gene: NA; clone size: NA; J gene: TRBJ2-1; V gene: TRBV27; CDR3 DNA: TGTGCCAGCACTTCTAAAGCGAATGAGCAGTTCTTC; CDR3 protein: CASTSKANEQFF
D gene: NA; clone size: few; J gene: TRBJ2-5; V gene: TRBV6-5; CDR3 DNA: TGTGCCAGCAGTTACAGAACCGGGACATTAGAGACCCAGTACTTC; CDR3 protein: CASSYRTGTLETQYF
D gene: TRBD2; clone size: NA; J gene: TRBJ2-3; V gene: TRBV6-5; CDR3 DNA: TGTGCCAGCAGTTACTCAGCGGGGGTGGTCACAGATACGCAGTATTTT; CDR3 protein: CASSYSAGVVTDTQYF
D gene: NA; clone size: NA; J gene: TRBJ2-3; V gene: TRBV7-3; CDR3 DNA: TGTGCCAGCAGCTTACTCGAGGTCGGTACGCAGTATTTT; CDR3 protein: CASSLLEVGTQYF
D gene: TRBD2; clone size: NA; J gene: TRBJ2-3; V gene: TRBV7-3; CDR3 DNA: TGTGCCAGCAGCTTACTGGCGGGGGGGAGAAATACGCAGTATTTT; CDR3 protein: CASSLLAGGRNTQYF
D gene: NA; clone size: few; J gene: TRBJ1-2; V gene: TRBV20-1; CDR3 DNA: TGCAGTGTCACCGGGGACTTCTATGGCTACACCTTC; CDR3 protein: CSVTGDFYGYTF